This TCR beta chain originates from a study of T-cell memory formation after mild COVID-19. Overall study context: Largely, the TCR clusters proved donor specific.

Using its own MiXCR run on the 5' RACE reads, TCRdb lists one record per CDR3 protein. The table shows some 260,000 distinct CDR3 sequences, with around 17% occurring only once. This clonotype was counted only a few times. V was cut by 1 base and J by 3 bases, with 10 bases left in between. Germline CDR1 and CDR2: SGHTA and FQGNSA. CDR3 size: 16 residues. The sequence came from a man aged 18 to 30 who had mild COVID-19 (a few samples of this study predate the infection). Cell type and time point are not known. Sequences were obtained from PBMCs or a T cell subset sorted from them (not recorded which). The chain couples TRBV7-2 to TRBJ1-6; D unclear. The chain's CDR3 is CASSLVSDFYNSPLHF. DNA of the CDR3: TGTGCCAGCAGCTTAGTCAGTGATTTCTATAATTCACCCCTCCACTTT.